Listed here are 20 T cell receptor beta chains from one sample, sequenced in a study of blood T cell repertoires in COVID-19. Measured with immunoSEQ multiplex PCR; TCRdb has only the in-frame clones, and not every one. This sample has over 75,000 clones; 70% to 90% occur once, and the top ten carry more than 3.5%. The sequenced sample consisted of peripheral blood. These receptors were obtained from a human donor with COVID-19, enrolled during active disease. The donor label of this sample is uncertain.

V is TRBV6-2 or TRBV6-3 and J is TRBJ2-5, with 8 bases fitting TRBD1. J was trimmed by 5 bases and V by 0 bases; bases with no gene match: 23. Germline V gene data show CDR1 as MNHEY and CDR2 as SVGEGT. The CDR3 contains 21 residues. The chain's CDR3 is CASSYSWIRASPDRAGETQYF. CDR3 in DNA: TGTGCCAGCAGTTACTCGTGGATAAGGGCCAGTCCGGACAGGGCAGGGGAGACCCAGTACTTC.

The chain joins TRBV4-1 to TRBJ2-1, with a weak D call TRBD2 (6 bases). Germline CDR1 and CDR2: MGHRA and YSYEKL. With 5 bases removed from V and 9 bases from J, the gap between germline ends came to 14 bases. The CDR3 length is 13 residues. CDR3: CASSLPAGGEQFF. CDR3 coding DNA: TGCGCCAGCAGCTTACCAGCGGGTGGTGAGCAGTTCTTC.

The rearrangement links TRBV3-1 (or the pseudogene TRBV3-2) to TRBJ2-6, with no clear D. Trimming removed 4 bases from V and 0 bases from J, with 4 bases in between. Germline CDR1 LGHDT, CDR2 YNNKEL (reference sequence). The CDR3 totals 14 residues. The CDR3 protein is CASSLSSGANVLTF. DNA for the CDR3: TGTGCCAGCAGCCTGAGCTCTGGGGCCAACGTCCTGACTTTC.

This chain links TRBV4-1 with TRBJ2-1, with 9 bases identical to TRBD2. CDR1 and CDR2 from the germline V gene are MGHRA and YSYEKL. V lost 0 bases, J lost 0 bases, and 6 bases stayed unmatched. The CDR3 has 18 residues. CDR3 region: CASSQDPAGGRSYNEQFF. The CDR3 nucleotides are TGCGCCAGCAGCCAAGATCCGGCGGGGGGGCGCTCCTACAATGAGCAGTTCTTC.

The chain recombines TRBV5-4 with TRBJ2-5; maybe TRBD2 (5 bases). Per germline, CDR1 SGHNT and CDR2 YYREEE (reference sequence). V lost 4 bases and J 5 bases, leaving 15 bases between the germline ends. The CDR3 contains 14 residues. CDR3 protein: CASSPPGGRETQYF. In nucleotides, the CDR3 is TGTGCCAGCAGCCCGCCGGGCGGGCGGGAGACCCAGTACTTC.

This clone showed up just a few times. The CDR3 DNA sequence: TGTGCCAGCAGCCTCGACAGGGGGAACTCACCCCTCCACTTT. Its translation is CASSLDRGNSPLHF. The V call is TRBV3-1 (or the pseudogene TRBV3-2), the J call TRBJ1-6, with TRBD1 matching 9 bases. CDR3 length: 14 amino acids. Germline V gives CDR1 LGHDT, CDR2 YNNKEL (reference sequence). J gave up 10 bases and V 4 bases, and 5 bases lay outside the gene matches.

The chain couples TRBV11-3 to TRBJ1-1, with D possibly being TRBD1 (6 bases). Trimming pared 2 bases from V and 8 bases from J, leaving 12 bases between. Germline assignment: CDR1 SGHNT and CDR2 YENEEA. This CDR3 has 13 amino acids. The CDR3: CASSLNREGEAFF. In DNA form, the CDR3 reads TGTGCCAGCAGCTTAAACAGGGAGGGCGAAGCTTTCTTT.

Regarding this clone: Other nucleotide sequences in the sample specify the same CDR3. For the CDR3, the DNA is TGTGCCAGCACCCTGACAGGGGCTAACTATGGCTACACCTTC. Protein: CASTLTGANYGYTF. The chain combines TRBV28 with TRBJ1-2; TRBD1 matches 8 bases. Trimming removed 7 bases from V and 0 bases from J; junction bases left unmatched: 4. The CDR3 totals 14 residues. Germline V CDR1 and CDR2: MDHEN, SYDVKM.

The chain employs TRBV11-2 and TRBJ1-2; TRBD1 agrees at 7 bases. This CDR3 is built from 15 residues. Unmatched junction bases numbered 8, after V lost 5 bases and J lost 2 bases. Germline CDR1 SGHAT, CDR2 FQNNGV. Written as DNA, the CDR3 is TGTGCCAGCAGCGGCGGGACAGTTAAGAACTATGGCTACACCTTC. This sequence encodes CASSGGTVKNYGYTF.

V gene TRBV5-1 combines with J gene TRBJ2-3; possibly TRBD1 for D (5 bases). Germline lookup yields CDR1 SGHRS and CDR2 YFSETQ. V lost 0 bases and J 0 bases, leaving 8 bases between the germline ends. This CDR3 has 15 residues. The CDR3 region is CASSLVTASTDTQYF. The CDR3 DNA reads as TGCGCCAGCAGCTTGGTGACAGCTAGCACAGATACGCAGTATTTT.

The rearrangement uses TRBV5-4 and TRBJ2-1, with 9 bases fitting TRBD2. Germline values: CDR1 SGHNT, CDR2 YYREEE (reference sequence). The CDR3 loop spans 15 amino acids. V lost 4 bases, J lost 8 bases, and 10 bases stayed unmatched. In nucleotides, the CDR3 is TGTGCCAGCAGCCTACTCAGCGGGAGGCCCGATGAGCAGTTCTTC. This gives the protein CASSLLSGRPDEQFF.

This chain uses TRBV9 with TRBJ2-5; the match to TRBD1 covers 10 bases. The CDR3 is 17 amino acids. CDR1 and CDR2 from the germline V gene are SGDLS and YYNGEE. V gave up 4 bases and J gave up 2 bases; unmatched junction bases: 11. CDR3 bases: TGTGCCAGCAGCCCCCGTAGGAGGACAGGGGGACAAGAGACCCAGTACTTC. As protein: CASSPRRRTGGQETQYF. Based on the CDR3 plus reference TRBV9 and TRBJ2-5, the full variable domain is DSGVTQTPKHLITATGQRVTLRCSPRSGDLSVYWYQQSLDQGLQFLIQYYNGEERAKGNILERFSAQQFPDLHSELNLSSLELGDSALYFCASSPRRRTGGQETQYFGPGTRLLVL.

CDR3 sequence: CAWSVTSFLRGEQYF. The CDR3 DNA is TGTGCCTGGAGTGTGACCTCCTTCCTTAGAGGCGAGCAGTACTTC. V and J are TRBV30 and TRBJ2-7; D is ambiguous. CDR1 is GTSNPN and CDR2 is SVGIG in the germline V gene (reference sequence). V lost 0 bases and J lost 6, with 18 bases in between. CDR3 length: 15 amino acids.

The V call is TRBV7-9, the J call TRBJ2-5; possibly TRBD1 for D (6 bases). The germline gives CDR1 SEHNR, CDR2 FQNEAQ (reference sequence). This CDR3 contains 15 residues. Trimming removed 2 bases from V and 1 base from J, with 11 bases in between. The CDR3 DNA reads TGTGCCAGCAGCTTATACAGGGCTGTCCAAGAGACCCAGTACTTC. It codes for CASSLYRAVQETQYF.

This clone came up once. The chain uses TRBV12-3 or TRBV12-4 and TRBJ1-1; perhaps TRBD1 as D (6 bases). This CDR3 is 12 amino acids long. Trimming removed 6 bases at V and 7 bases at J, with 12 bases between. The CDR3 protein is CASRKDSLEAFF. CDR3 DNA sequence: TGTGCCAGCAGAAAGGACAGCCTTGAAGCTTTCTTT.

The J gene is TRBJ1-4, the V gene TRBV25-1, with D unresolved. V lost 2 bases to trimming and J lost 0 bases, with 10 bases between them. This CDR3 spans 16 amino acids. The germline CDR1 and CDR2 sequences are MGHDK and SYGVNS. The CDR3 DNA reads as TGTGCCAGCAGTGAAGGAGGACGGCCAACTAATGAAAAACTGTTTTTT. Amino acids: CASSEGGRPTNEKLFF.

The rearrangement links TRBV7-3 to TRBJ2-2; D perhaps matches TRBD2 (6 bases). Trimming shortened V by 4 bases and J by 8 bases, and 17 bases separated the two germline ends. The germline V gene has CDR1 SGHTA and CDR2 FQGTGA. CDR3 length equals 15 residues. DNA of the CDR3: TGTGCCAGCAGCTCACGCGGGACCCTAAATGGGGAGCTGTTTTTT. This encodes CASSSRGTLNGELFF.

The chain couples TRBV7-3 to TRBJ1-2; 11 bases are a match to TRBD1. The V and J ends lost 0 bases and 6 bases, in that order; junction bases with no gene match: 6. CDR1 SGHTA and CDR2 FQGTGA come from the germline V gene. The CDR3 extends over 16 amino acids. CDR3 loop: CASSLTGTGGLDGYTF. As DNA, the CDR3 is TGTGCCAGCAGCTTAACCGGGACAGGGGGTCTAGATGGCTACACCTTC.

This clone was seen a handful of times. The V call is TRBV10-2, the J call TRBJ2-5, with D possibly being TRBD1 (6 bases). Looked up from germline, CDR1 is WSHSY and CDR2 is SAAADI. The V end lost 4 bases, the J end lost 5 bases, and 11 bases lay between the germline ends. The CDR3 has 13 amino acids. The CDR3 region has the DNA TGCGCCAGCAGTGGACAGGAAGTCGAGACCCAGTACTTC. Translating it yields CASSGQEVETQYF.

The chain uses TRBV19 and TRBJ1-2, with TRBD1 as a possible D gene (6 bases). The CDR3 extends over 14 amino acids. Trimming removed 6 bases at V and 0 bases at J, with 11 bases between. Germline CDR1 is LNHDA and CDR2 is SQIVND (reference sequence). CDR3 DNA sequence: TGTGCCAGTAGCTCGACAGGAACTAACTATGGCTACACCTTC. This encodes CASSSTGTNYGYTF.